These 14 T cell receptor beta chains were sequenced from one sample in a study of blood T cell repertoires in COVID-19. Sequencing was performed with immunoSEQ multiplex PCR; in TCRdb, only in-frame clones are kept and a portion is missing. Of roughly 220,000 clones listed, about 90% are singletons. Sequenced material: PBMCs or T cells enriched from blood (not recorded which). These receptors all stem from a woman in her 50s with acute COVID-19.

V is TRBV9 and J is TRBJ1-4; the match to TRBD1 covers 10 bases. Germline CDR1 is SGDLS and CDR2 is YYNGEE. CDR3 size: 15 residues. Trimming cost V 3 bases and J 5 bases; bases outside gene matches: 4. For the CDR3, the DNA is TGTGCCAGCAGCGGACAGGGGGCTCAAAATGAAAAACTGTTTTTT. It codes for CASSGQGAQNEKLFF.

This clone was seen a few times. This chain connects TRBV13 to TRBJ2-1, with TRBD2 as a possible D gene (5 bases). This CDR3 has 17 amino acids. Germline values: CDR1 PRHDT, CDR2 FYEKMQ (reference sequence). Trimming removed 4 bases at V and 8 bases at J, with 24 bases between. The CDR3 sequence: CASSSRGWPTSGDEQFF. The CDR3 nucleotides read TGTGCCAGCAGCTCACGCGGGTGGCCTACTAGTGGAGATGAGCAGTTCTTC.

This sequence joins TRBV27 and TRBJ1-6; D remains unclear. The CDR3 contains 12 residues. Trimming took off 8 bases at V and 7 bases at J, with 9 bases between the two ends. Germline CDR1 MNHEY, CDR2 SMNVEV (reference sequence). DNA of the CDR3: TGTGCCAGCGGGAGATTAAATTCACCCCTCCACTTT. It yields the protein CASGRLNSPLHF.

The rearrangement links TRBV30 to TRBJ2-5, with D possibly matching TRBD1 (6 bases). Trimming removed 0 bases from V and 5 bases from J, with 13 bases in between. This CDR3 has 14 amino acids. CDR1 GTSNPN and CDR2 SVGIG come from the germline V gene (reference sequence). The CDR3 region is CAWSVRGHGETQYF. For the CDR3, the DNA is TGTGCCTGGAGTGTACGGGGACACGGGGAGACCCAGTACTTC.

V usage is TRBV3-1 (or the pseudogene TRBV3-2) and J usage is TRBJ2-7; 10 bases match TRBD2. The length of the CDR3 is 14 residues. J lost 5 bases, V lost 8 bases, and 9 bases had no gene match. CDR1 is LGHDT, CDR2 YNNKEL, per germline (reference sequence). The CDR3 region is CASATSGNTNEQYF. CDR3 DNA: TGTGCCAGCGCCACTAGCGGGAATACCAACGAGCAGTACTTC.

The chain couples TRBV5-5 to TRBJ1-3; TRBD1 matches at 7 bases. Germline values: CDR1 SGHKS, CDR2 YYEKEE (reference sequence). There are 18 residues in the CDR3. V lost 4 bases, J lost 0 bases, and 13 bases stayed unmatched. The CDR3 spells CASSGPGQRVGSGNTIYF. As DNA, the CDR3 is TGTGCCAGCAGCGGACCGGGACAGCGGGTCGGCTCTGGAAACACCATATATTTT.

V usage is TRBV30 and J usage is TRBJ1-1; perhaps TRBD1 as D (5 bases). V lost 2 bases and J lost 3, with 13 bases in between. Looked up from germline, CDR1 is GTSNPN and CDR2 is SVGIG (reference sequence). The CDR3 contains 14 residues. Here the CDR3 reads CAWSKGLGDTEAFF. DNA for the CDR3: TGTGCCTGGAGTAAGGGGTTAGGGGACACTGAAGCTTTCTTT.

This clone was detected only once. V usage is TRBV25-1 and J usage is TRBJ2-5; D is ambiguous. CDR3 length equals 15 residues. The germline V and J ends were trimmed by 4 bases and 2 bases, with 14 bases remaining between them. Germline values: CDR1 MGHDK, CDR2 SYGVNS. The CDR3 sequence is CASSVHPNMQETQYF. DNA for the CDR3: TGTGCCAGCAGTGTCCATCCGAACATGCAAGAGACCCAGTACTTC.

The CDR3 bases are TGTGCCAGCAGGGGCCTGGGCGAACCCTTGGCTGGCTACACCTTC. Translation: CASRGLGEPLAGYTF. This rearrangement joins TRBV28 to TRBJ1-2; no clear D. The germline V gene has CDR1 MDHEN and CDR2 SYDVKM. V was trimmed by 6 bases and J by 7 bases, leaving 21 bases between them. CDR3 length: 15 amino acids.

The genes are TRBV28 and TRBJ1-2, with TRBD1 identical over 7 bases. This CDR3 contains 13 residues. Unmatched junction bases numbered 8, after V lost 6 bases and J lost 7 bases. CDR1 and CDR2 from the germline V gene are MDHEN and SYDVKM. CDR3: CASSRDRVGGYTF. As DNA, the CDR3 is TGTGCCAGCAGCCGCGACAGGGTCGGTGGCTACACCTTC.

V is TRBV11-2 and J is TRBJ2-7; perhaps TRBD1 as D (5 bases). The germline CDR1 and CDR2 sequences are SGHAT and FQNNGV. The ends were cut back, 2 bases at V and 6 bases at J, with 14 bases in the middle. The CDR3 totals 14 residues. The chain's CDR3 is CASSLRDRRSEQYF. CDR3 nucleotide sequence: TGTGCCAGCAGCTTAAGAGACAGAAGGAGCGAGCAGTACTTC.

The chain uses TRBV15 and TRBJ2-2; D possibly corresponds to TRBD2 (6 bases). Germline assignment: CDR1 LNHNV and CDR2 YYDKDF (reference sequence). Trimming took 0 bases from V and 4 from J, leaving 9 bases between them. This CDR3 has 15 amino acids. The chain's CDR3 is CATSRDRESTGELFF. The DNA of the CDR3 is TGTGCCACCAGCAGAGACCGGGAGAGCACCGGGGAGCTGTTTTTT. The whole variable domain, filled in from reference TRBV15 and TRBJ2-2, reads DAMVIQNPRYQVTQFGKPVTLSCSQTLNHNVMYWYQQKSSQAPKLLFHYYDKDFNNEADTPDNFQSRRPNTSFCFLDIRSPGLGDTAMYLCATSRDRESTGELFFGEGSRLTVL.

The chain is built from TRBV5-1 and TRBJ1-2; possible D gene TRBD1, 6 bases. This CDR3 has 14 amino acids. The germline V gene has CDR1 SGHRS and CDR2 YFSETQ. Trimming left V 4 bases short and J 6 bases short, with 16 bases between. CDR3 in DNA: TGCGCCAGCAGCACCCAGGGGAGTGTAGATGGCTACACCTTC. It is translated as CASSTQGSVDGYTF.

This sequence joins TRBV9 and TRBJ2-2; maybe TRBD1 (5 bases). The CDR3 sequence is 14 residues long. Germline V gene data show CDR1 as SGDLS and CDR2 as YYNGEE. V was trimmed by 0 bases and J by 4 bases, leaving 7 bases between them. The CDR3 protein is CASSVVQGTGELFF. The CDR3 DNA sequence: TGTGCCAGCAGCGTAGTGCAGGGCACCGGGGAGCTGTTTTTT.